This T cell receptor beta chain was found in a study of OX40 agonist ivuxolimab in advanced cancers. The method was immunoSEQ multiplex PCR; TCRdb's version includes in-frame clones alone and lacks a portion of them. This table has approximately 64,000 clones, about nine tenths appearing once. V was clipped by 6 bases and J by 7 bases, with 12 bases between them. The germline CDR1 and CDR2 sequences are MNHEY and SVGAGI. The CDR3 contains 12 residues. This clone was found a few times. The TCR comes from an adult with an advanced solid tumor such as melanoma, head and neck, liver or kidney cancer. Sequencing used CD4+ or CD8+ T cells sorted from blood, obtained in a trial of the OX40 agonist ivuxolimab. The gene calls are TRBV6-5 and TRBJ1-2; D remains ambiguous. DNA of the CDR3: TGTGCCAGCAGACCCCAGGAATCTGGCTACACCTTC. Protein: CASRPQESGYTF.